Below, 10 T cell receptor beta chains from the same sample are listed, as sequenced in a study of cytomegalovirus exposure and HLA in healthy donors. Primers: 60 Vbeta forward and 13 Jbeta reverse. The data were produced by immunoSEQ multiplex PCR, yet TCRdb's version contains in-frame clones alone and is incomplete. There are some 200,000 clones in the sample; around 84% occur only once, and 2% to 3% lies in the top ten. Sequencing input: PBMCs. These TCRs come from a woman in her forties or fifties in good health and CMV-seropositive.

The table lists this clone with a few counts. V is TRBV6-5 and J is TRBJ2-1; weak D call: TRBD1 (5 bases). The V gene lost 5 bases and the J gene lost 8 bases, with 13 bases spanning the gap. This CDR3 contains 13 residues. Germline CDR1 reads MNHEY; CDR2 reads SVGAGI. The CDR3 DNA follows: TGTGCCAGCAGTGCCCCAGGGATCCATGAGCAGTTCTTC. The encoded protein is CASSAPGIHEQFF.

The chain joins TRBV6-5 to TRBJ1-1; 7 nucleotides agree with TRBD1. The CDR3 sequence is 13 residues long. Germline CDR1 is MNHEY and CDR2 is SVGAGI. J lost 7 bases, V lost 5 bases, and 7 bases had no gene match. CDR3 region: CASSPRQGVEAFF. In DNA, the CDR3 is TGTGCCAGCAGTCCCCGACAGGGCGTTGAAGCTTTCTTT.

This clone was found a few times. The chain has TRBV10-3 and TRBJ2-2; 7 positions match TRBD1. CDR3 size: 13 residues. Germline V gives CDR1 ENHRY, CDR2 SYGVKD. V shed 8 bases and J 8 bases; nucleotides not matched to a gene: 8. In DNA, the CDR3 is TGTGCCATCTCAGACAGGGCATCGGGGGAGCTGTTTTTT. This translates into CAISDRASGELFF.

CDR3 sequence: CASSFNGGAGGYTF. DNA for the CDR3: TGTGCCAGCAGCTTTAACGGAGGGGCAGGAGGCTACACCTTC. The chain is built from TRBV5-4 and TRBJ1-2; D is possibly TRBD1 (5 bases). The CDR3 totals 14 residues. Per the germline V gene, CDR1 is SGHNT and CDR2 is YYREEE (reference sequence). The ends were cut back, 2 bases at V and 8 bases at J, with 16 bases in the middle.

This clone has more than one count but fewer than ten. One end of the junction is discordant with germline, which a read error may explain. This chain links TRBV7-7 with TRBJ2-3; 8 positions agree with TRBD2. The CDR3 runs 14 residues. Germline CDR1 is SSHAT and CDR2 is FNYEAQ (reference sequence). CDR3 protein: CASSLDTSGDTQYF. DNA of the CDR3: TGTGCTAGCAGCTTAGATACTAGCGGAGATACGCAGTATTTT.

The CDR3 loop is CASSVLPGGGSNTEAFF. The CDR3 region has the DNA TGTGCCAGCAGCGTCCTTCCCGGGGGGGGGTCGAACACTGAAGCTTTCTTT. This chain uses TRBV9 with TRBJ1-1; tentative D call: TRBD1 (5 bases). CDR3 length: 17 residues. CDR1 SGDLS and CDR2 YYNGEE come from the germline V gene. V dropped 2 bases and J dropped 1 base, with 18 bases sitting between them.

This clone was counted a few times. The chain employs TRBV14 and TRBJ2-5; 7 nucleotides match TRBD1. The V and J ends lost 2 bases and 3 bases, in that order; junction bases with no gene match: 6. The CDR3 has 15 amino acids. The germline CDR1 and CDR2 sequences are SGHDN and FVKESK. The CDR3 DNA follows: TGTGCCAGCAGCCAACCGGGACAGCCAAAAGAGACCCAGTACTTC. Translated, it gives CASSQPGQPKETQYF.

About this clone itself: The junction differs from germline at one of its ends, possibly a read error. This chain uses TRBV4-1 with TRBJ1-6; D call uncertain. CDR3 length: 13 residues. Germline values: CDR1 MGHRA, CDR2 YSYEKL. CDR3 residues: CASSQETGNPLHF. CDR3 sequence (DNA): TGTGCCAGCAGCCAAGAAACGGGTAACCCCCTCCACTTT.

The V gene is TRBV2, the J gene TRBJ2-5, with D possibly being TRBD2 (5 bases). Trimming took 0 bases from V and 5 from J, leaving 10 bases between them. Germline-derived CDR1 and CDR2 are SNHLY and FYNNEI. There are 14 residues in the CDR3. The CDR3 coding sequence is TGTGCCAGCAGTGAAGCTGGAGGACGGGAGACCCAGTACTTC. Its protein is CASSEAGGRETQYF.

V and J are TRBV9 and TRBJ2-7; 9 nucleotides match TRBD1. Germline V gene lookup returns CDR1 SGDLS and CDR2 YYNGEE. V shed 4 bases and J 3 bases; nucleotides not matched to a gene: 8. The CDR3 is 15 amino acids. The CDR3 DNA is TGTGCCAGCAGCCAAGGGACAGGGAGCAACTACGAGCAGTACTTC. It yields the protein CASSQGTGSNYEQYF.